This T cell receptor beta chain originates from a study of T cells in Graves' hyperthyroidism and ophthalmopathy. The PBMCs were taken from approximately 9 ml of fresh peripheral blood. About this clonotype itself: The antigen is not known. One end of the junction varies from germline; a read error may be responsible.

Germline loops: CDR1 SNHLY, CDR2 FYNNEI. The CDR3 spans 14 residues. Study findings and constraints: A model using 13 V-J features told ophthalmopathy apart from stable hyperthyroidism. Peripheral blood also featured most of the thyroid clonotypes expanded above 0.001.

Amplified TCR beta CDR3 regions came from RNA transcripts. A first-round RT-PCR of the TCR CDR3 used the HTBI primer set. MiXCR was run by TCRdb on the multiplex PCR reads, yielding one entry per CDR3 protein. The data contain about 680,000 distinct CDR3 sequences, roughly a third of them seen just once; the ten biggest clones take up less than 40%. The material sequenced was blood. This clonotype was sampled from a woman aged 40 to 55 with Graves' hyperthyroidism. This rearrangement joins TRBV2 to TRBJ2-5; tentatively, D is TRBD1 (5 bases). The CDR3: CASSPWTTQETQCF. CDR3 nucleotide sequence: TGTGCCAGCAGTCCCTGGACAACCCAAGAGACCCAGTGCTTC.